This T cell receptor (beta chain) appears in the sequencing data of a study of human T cells and chemical hapten exposure. It was the library that attached unique molecular identifiers to individual cDNA molecules. A single record per CDR3 protein comes from TCRdb applying MiXCR to the RACE reads. The sample yields some 340,000 distinct CDR3 sequences, approximately 6.9% seen once. Time point: patch test 1, 2 weeks after DPC sensitization. Specified treatment: therapeutic diphenylcyclopropenone sensitization with weekly scalp DPC. Sample donors consisted of patients with alopecia, aged 18 to 70 years, who were suitable for DPC. The sequence was collected from a woman aged 18-29 years with alopecia areata. Some clones in this sample may be carry-over from other donors' samples. This material consisted of whole blood, taken in connection with sensitization to the hapten diphenylcyclopropenone (DPC).

The CDR3 protein is CASRGVGNTIYF. CDR3 coding DNA: TGTGCCAGCAGGGGTGTCGGAAACACCATATATTTT. The genes are TRBV11-1 and TRBJ1-3; the D is unclear. The CDR3 sequence is 12 residues long. Germline V lookup: CDR1 SGHAT, CDR2 FQDESV (reference sequence). V shed 6 bases and J shed 4 bases, with 7 bases lying between them.